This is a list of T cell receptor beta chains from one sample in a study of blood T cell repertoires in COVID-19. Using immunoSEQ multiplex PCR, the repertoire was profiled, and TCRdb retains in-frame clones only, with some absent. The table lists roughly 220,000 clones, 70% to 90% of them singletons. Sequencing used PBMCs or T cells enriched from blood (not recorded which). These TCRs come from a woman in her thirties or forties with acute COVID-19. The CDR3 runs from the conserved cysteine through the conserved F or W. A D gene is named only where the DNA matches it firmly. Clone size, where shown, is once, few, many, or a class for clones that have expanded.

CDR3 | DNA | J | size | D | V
CASSMSRNNYGYTF | TGTGCCAGTAGTATGTCCAGAAATAACTATGGCTACACCTTC | TRBJ1-2 | NA | NA | TRBV19
CASSLSGLVGEAFF | TGTGCCAGCAGTTTATCTGGACTCGTCGGAGAAGCTTTCTTT | TRBJ1-1 | NA | NA | TRBV27
CACRLSGGTDTQYF | TGTGCGTGCCGACTTAGTGGAGGCACAGATACGCAGTATTTT | TRBJ2-3 | NA | NA | TRBV30
CASSPKTAGSTDTQYF | TGTGCCAGCAGCCCAAAGACAGCCGGGAGCACAGATACGCAGTATTTT | TRBJ2-3 | once | NA | TRBV9
CASSQDSWGHDGYTF | TGTGCCAGCAGCCAAGATTCTTGGGGGCATGATGGCTACACCTTC | TRBJ1-2 | NA | NA | TRBV3-1/TRBV3-2
CASSYTPGGSNSPLHF | TGTGCCAGCAGTTACACCCCTGGAGGATCCAATTCACCCCTCCACTTT | TRBJ1-6 | NA | NA | TRBV6-5
CASSFVANTEAFF | TGTGCCAGCAGTTTTGTGGCTAACACTGAAGCTTTCTTT | TRBJ1-1 | NA | NA | TRBV12-3/TRBV12-4
CASSQERTSGGHSPGELFF | TGTGCCAGCAGCCAAGAGAGGACTAGCGGGGGGCACTCACCGGGGGAGCTGTTTTTT | TRBJ2-2 | NA | TRBD2 | TRBV3-1/TRBV3-2
CASSPSQPIVYEQYF | TGTGCCAGCAGCCCTTCACAGCCCATTGTCTACGAGCAGTACTTC | TRBJ2-7 | NA | NA | TRBV27
CASKTDTEAFF | TGCGCCAGCAAGACAGACACTGAAGCTTTCTTT | TRBJ1-1 | NA | NA | TRBV5-1
CASGPGSGGRLAGELFF | TGTGCTAGTGGTCCCGGTTCAGGGGGCCGTCTGGCCGGGGAGCTGTTTTTT | TRBJ2-2 | NA | TRBD1 | TRBV12-5
CASSVGRLGELFF | TGTGCCAGCAGCGTAGGACGACTCGGGGAGCTGTTTTTT | TRBJ2-2 | NA | NA | TRBV9
CASRGLEVDEQFF | TGCGCCAGCCGGGGTCTAGAGGTCGATGAGCAGTTCTTC | TRBJ2-1 | NA | NA | TRBV5-1
CAWTLVGGYRGANVLTF | TGTGCCTGGACTCTGGTGGGGGGGTATCGTGGGGCCAACGTCCTGACTTTC | TRBJ2-6 | NA | TRBD2 | TRBV30
CASSHRDSGVVIKAFF | TGTGCCAGCAGCCACCGGGACAGTGGTGTGGTCATTAAGGCTTTCTTT | TRBJ1-1 | NA | TRBD1 | TRBV3-1/TRBV3-2
CASSYPELRGDTGELFF | TGTGCCAGCAGTTACCCGGAGTTGCGGGGAGACACCGGGGAGCTGTTTTTT | TRBJ2-2 | NA | NA | TRBV6-2/TRBV6-3
CASSGTGGYEQYF | TGTGCCAGCAGCGGGACAGGGGGGTACGAGCAGTACTTC | TRBJ2-7 | NA | TRBD1 | TRBV9
CASSVTGKETQYF | TGTGCCAGCAGCGTAACAGGGAAAGAGACGCAGTATTTT | TRBJ2-3 | once | NA | TRBV9
CASSESGTRGDEQFF | TGCGCCAGCAGTGAGTCGGGGACTAGGGGGGATGAGCAGTTCTTC | TRBJ2-1 | NA | TRBD2 | TRBV10-1
CASPGQGADGYTF | TGTGCCAGCCCCGGACAGGGGGCTGATGGCTACACCTTC | TRBJ1-2 | NA | TRBD1 | TRBV2
CASSPPSGNTEAFF | TGTGCCAGCAGCCCCCCTTCCGGGAACACTGAAGCTTTCTTT | TRBJ1-1 | NA | NA | TRBV7-9